One sample yielded the 20 T cell receptor beta chains listed below, sequenced in a study of OX40 agonist ivuxolimab in advanced cancers. Sequencing was performed with immunoSEQ multiplex PCR; in TCRdb, only in-frame clones are kept and a portion is missing. The repertoire holds about 62,000 clones, with about 91% as singletons. Sequencing was performed on CD4+ or CD8+ T cells sorted from blood, taken in a trial of the OX40 agonist ivuxolimab. These receptor sequences come from an adult with an advanced solid tumor such as melanoma, head and neck, liver or kidney cancer.

The chain employs TRBV7-2 and TRBJ2-2; the D is unclear. The CDR3 runs 17 residues. Per the germline V gene, CDR1 is SGHTA and CDR2 is FQGNSA. Trimming cost V 0 bases and J 0 bases, with 11 bases left between them. CDR3 sequence reads: CASSLAPTNTNTGELFF. In DNA form, the CDR3 reads TGTGCCAGCAGCTTAGCTCCGACCAACACGAACACCGGGGAGCTGTTTTTT.

This chain links TRBV27 with TRBJ1-1; D gene uncertain. Trimming left V 4 bases short and J 4 bases short, with 7 bases between. Germline V gene lookup returns CDR1 MNHEY and CDR2 SMNVEV (reference sequence). This CDR3 has 12 residues. This CDR3 reads CASSSGVTEAFF. DNA of the CDR3: TGTGCCAGCAGTTCGGGCGTCACTGAAGCTTTCTTT.

The rearrangement uses TRBV4-1 and TRBJ2-2, with 7 bases identical to TRBD2. The CDR3 spans 16 residues. From germline, CDR1 is MGHRA and CDR2 YSYEKL. V lost 1 base to trimming and J lost 1 base; unmatched junction nucleotides: 3. CDR3 coding DNA: TGCGCCAGCAGCCAAGGGGCGGGGGAGAACACCGGGGAGCTGTTTTTT. Its translation is CASSQGAGENTGELFF.

The chain couples TRBV5-1 to TRBJ2-5; 10 bases map to TRBD2. V gave up 1 base and J gave up 2 bases; unmatched junction bases: 14. The germline gives CDR1 SGHRS, CDR2 YFSETQ. This CDR3 has 19 amino acids. In DNA form, the CDR3 reads TGCGCCAGCAGCTTGAAGGCCCCGATAGCGGGGGGTCCTCAAGAGACCCAGTACTTC. It codes for CASSLKAPIAGGPQETQYF. The whole variable domain, remainder taken from reference TRBV5-1 and TRBJ2-5, is KAGVTQTPRYLIKTRGQQVTLSCSPISGHRSVSWYQQTPGQGLQFLFEYFSETQRNKGNFPGRFSGRQFSNSRSEMNVSTLELGDSALYLCASSLKAPIAGGPQETQYFGPGTRLLVL.

CDR3 amino acids: CASSQVAGPYTDTQYF. The DNA for the CDR3 is TGCGCCAGCAGCCAAGTAGCGGGGCCATACACAGATACGCAGTATTTT. The V call is TRBV4-1, the J call TRBJ2-3, with 8 bases matching TRBD2. V shed 1 base and J 2 bases; nucleotides not matched to a gene: 5. CDR3 size: 16 residues. The germline CDR1 and CDR2 sequences are MGHRA and YSYEKL.

The V gene is TRBV6-5, the J gene TRBJ2-5, with 7 bases aligning to TRBD1. The germline gives CDR1 MNHEY, CDR2 SVGAGI. The V segment lost 5 bases and the J segment 0 bases; nucleotides outside the gene matches: 3. This CDR3 comprises 14 residues. The CDR3 nucleotides read TGTGCCAGCAGTACGGGACAGTACCAAGAGACCCAGTACTTC. It specifies CASSTGQYQETQYF.

The chain recombines TRBV10-1 with TRBJ2-5; unclear D gene. This CDR3 spans 12 amino acids. Trimming pared 8 bases from V and 1 base from J, leaving 8 bases between. Germline values: CDR1 WNHNN, CDR2 SYGVQD (reference sequence). CDR3 DNA sequence: TGCGCCAGCCGACATCCCCAAGAGACCCAGTACTTC. Translation gives CASRHPQETQYF.

J is TRBJ2-3 and V is TRBV5-1; 11 nucleotides agree with TRBD2. V lost 2 bases to trimming and J lost 2 bases; unmatched junction nucleotides: 10. Germline CDR1 is SGHRS and CDR2 is YFSETQ. This CDR3 is built from 18 residues. CDR3 DNA sequence: TGCGCCAGCAGCTTACCGTTTGATAGCGGGGGGGACACAGATACGCAGTATTTT. Residues: CASSLPFDSGGDTDTQYF.

The J gene is TRBJ2-1, the V gene TRBV7-9, with a tentative D call TRBD1 (5 bases). The ends were cut back, 3 bases at V and 7 bases at J, with 16 bases in the middle. There are 15 residues in the CDR3. Per the germline V gene, CDR1 is SEHNR and CDR2 is FQNEAQ (reference sequence). CDR3 sequence: CASSFLGAVLNEQFF. The CDR3 DNA reads as TGTGCCAGCAGCTTCCTAGGGGCAGTTTTGAATGAGCAGTTCTTC.

This clone was found once. V usage is TRBV5-1 and J usage is TRBJ2-1; TRBD1 aligns across 10 bases. The CDR3 contains 17 residues. Germline values: CDR1 SGHRS, CDR2 YFSETQ. With 4 bases clipped from V and 0 bases from J, the junction kept 7 bases outside the gene matches. In DNA form, the CDR3 reads TGCGCCAGCAGCCCCGGACAGGGGGAAAGCTCCTACAATGAGCAGTTCTTC. Protein sequence: CASSPGQGESSYNEQFF.

This rearrangement joins TRBV15 to TRBJ2-3; D may match TRBD1 or TRBD2 (6 bases each). The V gene's germline CDR1 is LNHNV and CDR2 YYDKDF (reference sequence). Trimming left V 3 bases short and J 3 bases short, with 13 bases between. The CDR3 length is 15 residues. The CDR3 sequence is CATSRAQGGTDTQYF. DNA for the CDR3: TGTGCCACCAGCAGGGCCCAAGGGGGGACAGATACGCAGTATTTT. The full variable domain, with the rest looked up from reference TRBV15 and TRBJ2-3, is DAMVIQNPRYQVTQFGKPVTLSCSQTLNHNVMYWYQQKSSQAPKLLFHYYDKDFNNEADTPDNFQSRRPNTSFCFLDIRSPGLGDTAMYLCATSRAQGGTDTQYFGPGTRLTVL.

This clone was detected once. The chain joins TRBV5-6 to TRBJ2-5, with unresolved D. CDR1 and CDR2 from the germline V gene are SGHDT and YYEEEE. The CDR3 totals 12 residues. The V end lost 0 bases, the J end lost 5 bases, and 5 bases lay between the germline ends. CDR3 DNA: TGTGCCAGCAGCTTGGTGGCGGAGACCCAGTACTTC. Translation gives CASSLVAETQYF.

This chain connects TRBV4-2 to TRBJ2-7; the match to TRBD1 covers 10 bases. V lost 0 bases and J lost 3; bases outside the gene matches: 8. This CDR3 has 17 amino acids. CDR1 is LGHNA, CDR2 YNFKEQ, per germline. The DNA for the CDR3 is TGTGCCAGCAGCCAAGAGGGGTTGACAGGGGGCCTCTACGAGCAGTACTTC. Its translation: CASSQEGLTGGLYEQYF.

This clone was counted once. The rearrangement links TRBV6-6 to TRBJ1-2; D possibly corresponds to TRBD1 (5 bases). The CDR3 contains 15 residues. Trimming left V 5 bases short and J 1 base short, with 14 bases between. Germline loops: CDR1 MNHNY, CDR2 SVGAGI (reference sequence). The CDR3 nucleotides read TGTGCCAGCAGTACCGGGAGGGGCCATAACTATGGCTACACCTTC. The encoded protein is CASSTGRGHNYGYTF.

The rearrangement joins TRBV7-6 to TRBJ2-1, with TRBD2 matching over 9 bases. J gave up 8 bases and V 5 bases, and 10 bases lay outside the gene matches. This CDR3 has 15 residues. Germline V CDR1 and CDR2: SGHVS, FNYEAQ. CDR3 region: CASSLRGGRVDEQFF. The CDR3 region has the DNA TGTGCCAGCAGCCTTAGGGGCGGGAGGGTCGATGAGCAGTTCTTC.

The chain carries TRBV2 and TRBJ2-3; TRBD2 agrees at 7 bases. This CDR3 has 15 amino acids. With V trimmed by 10 bases and J by 2 bases, 12 bases remained unmatched. Germline values: CDR1 SNHLY, CDR2 FYNNEI. The CDR3, as DNA: TGTGCCACCAGACCGCAGACTAGCTCCACAGATACGCAGTATTTT. Protein product: CATRPQTSSTDTQYF.

The rearrangement joins TRBV4-2 to TRBJ1-3; perhaps TRBD1 as D (5 bases). Germline lookup yields CDR1 LGHNA and CDR2 YNFKEQ. This CDR3 contains 15 residues. The V and J ends lost 0 bases and 4 bases respectively, with 10 bases between them. The CDR3 is CASSQEGGYGNTIYF. DNA for the CDR3: TGTGCCAGCAGCCAAGAGGGGGGTTACGGAAACACCATATATTTT.

Details on this clone: The CDR3 carries no conserved terminal phenylalanine or tryptophan, so it likely arises from a read error. The DNA is left out, because the CDR3 cannot be placed on it with certainty; the CDR3 is given as TCRdb lists it. This chain links TRBV5-6 with TRBJ2-6; whether TRBD2, the table's D call, matches the DNA was not checked. Germline assignment: CDR1 SGHDT and CDR2 YYEEEE. The CDR3 is made up of 9 amino acids, end residues included. The CDR3 here is CASSLRYPR.

V usage is TRBV13 and J usage is TRBJ2-2; D remains unclear. The V and J ends lost 4 bases and 0 bases respectively, with 6 bases between them. Germline V gives CDR1 PRHDT, CDR2 FYEKMQ (reference sequence). This CDR3 spans 14 amino acids. Here the CDR3 reads CASSYETNTGELFF. CDR3 DNA: TGTGCCAGCAGCTATGAAACGAACACCGGGGAGCTGTTTTTT.

This clone has a single count. The chain employs TRBV11-2 and TRBJ2-3; D not resolved. The germline gives CDR1 SGHAT, CDR2 FQNNGV. Deletions cut 4 bases from V and 0 bases from J, with 14 bases between. The CDR3 has 16 residues. In DNA, the CDR3 is TGTGCCAGCAGCTCCGAGCTGGTGATGAGCACAGATACGCAGTATTTT. It codes for CASSSELVMSTDTQYF.